Included here is one T cell receptor beta chain sequence, with context. This clonotype was seen a handful of times. What this receptor recognizes is not known. No base-level quality is on record; no much larger clone is a single base apart. This specimen belongs to a study of T cells in Graves' hyperthyroidism and ophthalmopathy (dated by TCRdb to about 2019). About the investigation overall: Peripheral blood samples were taken at initial diagnosis, before any treatment was given. To identify TCR V-J signatures that set the groups apart, the researchers used a discovery cohort of more than 95 patients, made up of 40 to 45 with Graves' ophthalmopathy and 55 to 65 with stable Graves' hyperthyroidism. Prospective prediction of ophthalmopathy was tested in an independent validation cohort consisting of 18 to 20 hyperthyroidism patients and approximately 16 patients who later progressed to ophthalmopathy. The roughly 100 discovery patients were randomly divided into training and test sets at a 7:3 ratio. In about 6 Graves' hyperthyroidism patients, the study also compared T-cell repertoires from thyroid tissue with T-cell repertoires from blood. Once sampling was done, hyperthyroidism patients were given methimazole at a starting dose of 30 mg daily, whereas ophthalmopathy patients were given high-dose intravenous methylprednisolone. The paper reports TCR Vbeta CDR3 sequencing of about 140 peripheral blood samples: around 45 ophthalmopathy, some 80 hyperthyroidism and 17 progressor patients. Study-wide findings and limitations: During validation, the model predicted progression to ophthalmopathy a median of around 7 months ahead of onset, with roughly 65% sensitivity and less than 85% specificity. Ophthalmopathy was separated from stable hyperthyroidism by a 13 V-J signature model, with 87.88% sensitivity and about 81% specificity obtained in cross-validation and 80%/75% obtained in testing. Blood samples also contained most of the expanded thyroid clonotypes (frequency above 0.001), which suggests that blood repertoires may reflect thyroid immune responses. Sample size was not statistically predetermined, and blinding of investigators to group allocation was not performed.

Counted from cysteine to phenylalanine, this CDR3 has 16 amino acids. Kept here is only the CDR3 DNA, which spans 48 bases and is read in frame from base 1. Germline trimming amounts to 1 base on V and 2 bases on J, with 4 as the count of junction bases outside the gene matches. CDR1 and CDR2, looked up from the germline V gene, are WSHSY and SAAADI. Amplification of TCR beta CDR3 regions was carried out from RNA transcripts. For the first round of RT-PCR on the TCR CDR3, the HTBI primer set was used together with the Qiagen OneStep RT-PCR kit. A second multiplex PCR round built the libraries, followed by size selection and purification. Libraries were sequenced paired-end with 100 bp reads on an Illumina HiSeq2000. The original methods were these. SOAPnuke was used to process the raw data, with reads discarded if the reads contained adapters or uncalled bases, had a mean Phred below 15, or lacked an exact constant-primer or identifier match. COPE v1.2.5 was used to merge high-quality paired reads, and clonotypes were defined as unique nucleotide sequences. Clonotypes were aligned to IMGT TRBV, TRBD and TRBJ reference segments using MiTCR v1.1. The analysis was restricted to V-J combinations with a frequency above 0.0001, which together covered 99.2% of the repertoires. The TCS score was defined as F50 (clonal expansion) divided by E x V (chaos), with BLOSUM62-based TCRdist calculated between CDR3 peptides within each V-J. Welch's t-statistics and random forest reduced 450 to 600 V-J features to 13, which were used in a naive Bayes classifier (R e1071). Using fastp trimming at Q25 and MiXCR clonotype assembly, TCRdb reanalyzed the public sequencing data and kept in-frame beta chains. CDR3 protein sequences are deduplicated, and each keeps its most common genes and DNA. The V and J calls were not made by the authors but by TCRdb's processing. The sample yields hundreds of thousands of distinct CDR3 sequences; around 16% were counted once. Roughly 15% of the sample is taken by the ten largest.

Stable Graves' hyperthyroidism was defined as no progression to ophthalmopathy during 18 months of follow-up. Hyperthyroidism patients were newly diagnosed, had a disease duration of under 2 months, and were aged 18 to 65 years. Patients with uncontrolled infections, other autoimmune diseases, pregnancy or lactation were excluded. Diagnoses relied on clinical symptoms, serum thyroxine and TRAb, thyroid ultrasound and orbital computed tomography. PBMCs were separated from approximately 10 ml of fresh peripheral blood using Ficoll-Paque density gradient centrifugation. Trizol reagent was used to extract total RNA, and RNA quality was then checked on an Agilent 2100 Bioanalyzer.

The V gene is TRBV10-2 and the J gene is TRBJ1-5, with 8 junctional bases fitting TRBD1. This TCR was sampled from a woman between 18 and 29 years old with Graves' hyperthyroidism. The specimen sequenced was blood. In nucleotides, the sequence is TGCGCCAGCAGTGAGTGGACAGGGAATGGCAATCAGCCCCAGCATTTT. The encoded protein is CASSEWTGNGNQPQHF.